Described below is a single T cell receptor beta chain sequence and its context. How the authors handled the data: Reference gene primer amplification gave nucleated cell count estimates. Sequencing used immunoSEQ multiplex PCR; TCRdb keeps in-frame clones, though not all of them. For V, J and clone size, that table is used; D and trimming come from the DNA. The sample lists 100,000 to 150,000 clones, around 87% seen once, with more than 2% in the top ten. V gave up 5 bases and J gave up 12 bases, with 14 bases separating them. The CDR3 is 12 amino acids. This specimen belongs to a study of blood T cell repertoires in COVID-19. About the study: COVID-19 samples, acute and convalescent, were from the United States, Italy and Spain. T cells, B-cell-depleted T cells, or PBMCs supplied cDNA or gDNA.

This receptor was obtained from a man aged 65-85 years with active COVID-19. The chain combines TRBV12-3 or TRBV12-4 with TRBJ2-1; possibly TRBD2 for D (6 bases). The sequencing input was peripheral blood. The CDR3 sequence: CASSARGLMQFF. The CDR3 DNA sequence: TGTGCCAGCAGTGCCCGGGGACTTATGCAGTTCTTC.